The rows below give T cell receptor beta chains drawn from one sample of a study of Graves' ophthalmopathy and Graves' hyperthyroidism. MiXCR, applied by TCRdb to the multiplex PCR reads, yields one record per CDR3 protein. Here the sample spans a few hundred thousand distinct CDR3 sequences, over 20% being singletons. Material for sequencing was peripheral blood. Every receptor here comes from a woman between 18 and 30 years old with stable Graves' hyperthyroidism. Each CDR3 is given with its conserved first and last residue. The D gene is left open where the match is weak. Rows give clone size only sometimes, using once, few, many, or a class for an expanded clone.

J: TRBJ1-5
V: TRBV27
D: .
size: many
DNA: TGTGCCAGCAGTATAAGCCCGGGGACCCTTCAGCCCCAGCATTTT
CDR3: CASSISPGTLQPQHF

J: TRBJ2-2
V: TRBV12-3/TRBV12-4
D: .
size: many
DNA: TGTGCCAGCACCTCAAGCGGGTTTGGAACCGGGGAGCTGTTTTTT
CDR3: CASTSSGFGTGELFF

J: TRBJ2-5
V: TRBV10-2
D: .
size: .
DNA: TGCGCCAGCAGCCGTGGGTACGGAGAGACCCAGTACTTC
CDR3: CASSRGYGETQYF

J: TRBJ1-2
V: TRBV29-1
D: .
size: many
DNA: TGCAGCGTTGAAGATCTTAAGGGTCGGGGCTACACCTTC
CDR3: CSVEDLKGRGYTF

J: TRBJ2-2
V: TRBV6-5
D: TRBD2
size: few
DNA: TGTGCCAGCAGTTACATCCTAGCGGGGAACACCGGGGAGCTGTTTTTT
CDR3: CASSYILAGNTGELFF

J: TRBJ2-7
V: TRBV7-2
D: .
size: many
DNA: TGTGCCAGCAGCTTAGCCGGGGTCAGCTCCTACGAGCAGTACTTC
CDR3: CASSLAGVSSYEQYF

J: TRBJ1-2
V: TRBV20-1
D: .
size: many
DNA: TGCAGTCCCCGTGAAGGTCTCGACAGTCGGTATGGCTACACCTTC
CDR3: CSPREGLDSRYGYTF

J: TRBJ1-1
V: TRBV6-2/TRBV6-3
D: TRBD1
size: many
DNA: TGTGCCAGCAGCCTACGACTTCAGGGACAGGGGGCACGGAACACTGAAGCTTTCTTT
CDR3: CASSLRLQGQGARNTEAFF

J: TRBJ1-3
V: TRBV7-9
D: TRBD1
size: many
DNA: TGTGCCAGCAGCTTACGACAGGGAGGGGGAAACACCATATATTTT
CDR3: CASSLRQGGGNTIYF

J: TRBJ2-5
V: TRBV5-1
D: TRBD2
size: many
DNA: TGCGCCAGCAGCTTGCGTCTAGCGGGAGAAGAGACCCAGTACTTC
CDR3: CASSLRLAGEETQYF

J: TRBJ2-5
V: TRBV6-2/TRBV6-3
D: TRBD2
size: .
DNA: TGTGCCAGCAGTTACGGACTAGCGGTGGAGACCCAGTACTTC
CDR3: CASSYGLAVETQYF

J: TRBJ2-5
V: TRBV12-3/TRBV12-4
D: TRBD2
size: .
DNA: TGTGCCAGCAGACTTAGCGGGGGTGAGACCCAGTACTTC
CDR3: CASRLSGGETQYF

J: TRBJ2-7
V: TRBV26
D: .
size: once
DNA: TGCGCCAGCAGCCAAGGCCCTACTAGCGACGAGCAGTACTTC
CDR3: CASSQGPTSDEQYF